These 13 T cell receptor beta chains originate from one sample sequenced in a study of shared T cell receptors in the human thymus. Using immunoSEQ multiplex PCR, the repertoire was profiled, and TCRdb retains in-frame clones only, with some absent. The table has some 700,000 clones, approximately 85% seen once; the top ten hold 0.008% to 0.011%. The same sample was also used in a study of human thymus T cells.

The material sequenced was thymocytes. These receptor sequences come from a girl less than two years old with a congenital heart defect.

The CDR3 nucleotides read TGTGCCAGCAGTTGGGGAGGGCCTTCACCCCTCCACTTT. It codes for CASSWGGPSPLHF. The chain employs TRBV6-5 and TRBJ1-6; no firm D call. The V and J ends lost 4 bases and 9 bases respectively, with 10 bases between them. The CDR3 consists of 13 residues. Germline assignment: CDR1 MNHEY and CDR2 SVGAGI.

The chain carries TRBV7-9 and TRBJ1-2, with D perhaps matching TRBD1 (5 bases). V lost 5 bases and J lost 6, with 16 bases in between. The germline V gene has CDR1 SEHNR and CDR2 FQNEAQ (reference sequence). The CDR3 totals 14 residues. Here the CDR3 reads CASSPPGGQDGYTF. The DNA for the CDR3 is TGTGCCAGCAGCCCTCCCGGGGGTCAAGATGGCTACACCTTC.

The V gene is TRBV9, the J gene TRBJ2-3; TRBD2 matches 7 bases. The ends lost 1 base at V and 2 bases at J; junction bases unmatched: 7. Germline V gene lookup returns CDR1 SGDLS and CDR2 YYNGEE. CDR3 length equals 16 residues. The CDR3 DNA reads as TGTGCCAGCAGCGTACGGGACTATTTATTCACAGATACGCAGTATTTT. It encodes CASSVRDYLFTDTQYF.

The rearrangement joins TRBV10-3 to TRBJ2-2, with a tentative D call TRBD1 (6 bases). V was cut by 10 bases and J by 3 bases, with 12 bases left in between. The CDR3 length is 13 residues. The germline CDR1 and CDR2 sequences are ENHRY and SYGVKD. The CDR3 is CANSQGYTGELFF. Here the CDR3 DNA reads TGTGCCAACTCACAGGGCTACACCGGGGAGCTGTTTTTT.

This clone was counted once. The CDR3 loop is CASSLEYPFPDRLYGYTF. In DNA form, the CDR3 reads TGTGCCAGCAGCTTGGAGTACCCCTTTCCGGACAGGCTCTATGGCTACACCTTC. The genes are TRBV5-4 and TRBJ1-2; 7 positions agree with TRBD1. This CDR3 contains 18 residues. Per the germline V gene, CDR1 is SGHNT and CDR2 is YYREEE (reference sequence). Trimming took 0 bases from V and 4 from J; bases not matched to a gene: 15.

The CDR3 protein is CASSILLRGNQPQHF. The CDR3 DNA is TGTGCCAGTAGTATTTTGCTCAGGGGGAATCAGCCCCAGCATTTT. The gene calls are TRBV19 and TRBJ1-5; 7 bases match TRBD1. V lost 3 bases to trimming and J lost 4 bases; unmatched junction nucleotides: 6. The CDR3 consists of 15 residues. Germline loops: CDR1 LNHDA, CDR2 SQIVND (reference sequence). The full variable domain, with the rest looked up from reference TRBV19 and TRBJ1-5, is DGGITQSPKYLFRKEGQNVTLSCEQNLNHDAMYWYRQDPGQGLRLIYYSQIVNDFQKGDIAEGYSVSREKKESFPLTVTSAQKNPTAFYLCASSILLRGNQPQHFGDGTRLSIL.

The J gene is TRBJ1-1, the V gene TRBV4-3; TRBD1 might be the D (6 bases). V was shortened by 2 bases and J by 1 base, with 11 bases between the two germline ends. CDR1 is LGHNA and CDR2 is YSLEER in the germline V gene. The CDR3 totals 15 residues. CDR3 region: CASSQSGGPNTEAFF. In DNA form, the CDR3 reads TGCGCCAGCAGCCAAAGCGGGGGGCCGAACACTGAAGCTTTCTTT.

On this clone itself: A junction end diverges from the germline sequence, so it may reflect a read error. Other DNA sequences in this sample translate to the same CDR3. The chain employs TRBV5-5 and TRBJ1-6, with 8 nucleotides matching TRBD1. The V gene's germline CDR1 is SGHKS and CDR2 YYEKEE (reference sequence). The CDR3 consists of 15 residues. Written as DNA, the CDR3 is TGTGCCAGCAGCTGCAGGGGGCCCTATAATTCCCCCCTCCACTTT. It codes for CASSCRGPYNSPLHF.

V gene TRBV4-1 combines with J gene TRBJ2-1; D might be TRBD1 (6 bases). Looked up from germline, CDR1 is MGHRA and CDR2 is YSYEKL. V shed 3 bases and J shed 8 bases, with 23 bases lying between them. This CDR3 comprises 17 residues. The CDR3 region has the DNA TGCGCCAGCAGCCACGGGCCCTCGGGACCACCAGGGGATGAGCAGTTCTTC. Its translation is CASSHGPSGPPGDEQFF.

The chain is built from TRBV6-1 and TRBJ1-4; D is undetermined. The ends were cut back, 1 base at V and 0 bases at J, with 9 bases in the middle. This CDR3 is 16 amino acids long. Germline V CDR1 and CDR2: MNHNS, SASEGT. The CDR3 nucleotides are TGTGCCAGCAGTGAAGGAGGCTGTGCAACTAATGAAAAACTGTTTTTT. It yields the protein CASSEGGCATNEKLFF.

The CDR3 loop reads CAWRHPRDKVDYEQYF. CDR3 nucleotides: TGTGCCTGGAGGCACCCGAGGGACAAGGTCGACTACGAGCAGTACTTC. This chain joins TRBV30 and TRBJ2-7; D may be TRBD1 (6 bases). This CDR3 region has 16 residues. V was trimmed by 3 bases and J by 3 bases, leaving 21 bases between them. Germline V gives CDR1 GTSNPN, CDR2 SVGIG (reference sequence).

The chain recombines TRBV27 with TRBJ2-1; tentatively, D is TRBD1 (5 bases). The germline gives CDR1 MNHEY, CDR2 SMNVEV (reference sequence). V lost 0 bases, J lost 1 base, and 28 bases lay in between. The CDR3 consists of 22 residues. CDR3 nucleotides: TGTGCCAGCAGTTTATCAGGGGTTTATGTGGGGCGTCGACTGTATTCCTACAATGAGCAGTTCTTC. Protein product: CASSLSGVYVGRRLYSYNEQFF.

The gene calls are TRBV19 and TRBJ2-5, with 7 bases lining up with TRBD2. In germline, CDR1 is LNHDA, CDR2 SQIVND (reference sequence). The V gene end was trimmed by 0 bases and the J gene end by 2 bases; junction bases not matched to a gene: 6. The CDR3 spans 16 residues. CDR3 coding DNA: TGTGCCAGTAGTATAGAACCTAGCGGTAAACAAGAGACCCAGTACTTC. It translates to CASSIEPSGKQETQYF.